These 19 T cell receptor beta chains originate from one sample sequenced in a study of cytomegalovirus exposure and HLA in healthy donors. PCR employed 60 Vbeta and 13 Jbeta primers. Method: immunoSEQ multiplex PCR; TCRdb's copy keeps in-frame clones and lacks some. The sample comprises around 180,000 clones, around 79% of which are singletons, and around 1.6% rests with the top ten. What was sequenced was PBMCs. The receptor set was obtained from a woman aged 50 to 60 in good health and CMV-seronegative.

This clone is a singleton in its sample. The CDR3 region is CASSQERGRNYGYTF. The CDR3 DNA sequence: TGTGCCAGCTCACAAGAAAGGGGAAGGAACTATGGCTACACCTTC. V and J are TRBV18 and TRBJ1-2; D possibly corresponds to TRBD1 (5 bases). The CDR3 contains 15 residues. CDR1 is KGHSH, CDR2 LQKENI, per germline. Trimming pared 4 bases from V and 2 bases from J, leaving 14 bases between.

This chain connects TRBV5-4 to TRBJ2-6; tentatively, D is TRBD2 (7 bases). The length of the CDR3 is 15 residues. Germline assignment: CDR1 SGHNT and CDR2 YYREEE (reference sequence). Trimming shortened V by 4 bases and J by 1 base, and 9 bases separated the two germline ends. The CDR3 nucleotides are TGTGCCAGCAGCGCGGGGGCGTCTGGGGCCAACGTCCTGACTTTC. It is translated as CASSAGASGANVLTF.

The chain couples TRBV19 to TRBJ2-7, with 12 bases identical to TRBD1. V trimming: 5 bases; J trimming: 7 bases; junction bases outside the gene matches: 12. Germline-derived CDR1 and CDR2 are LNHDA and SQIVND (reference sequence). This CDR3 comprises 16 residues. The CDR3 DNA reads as TGTGCCAGTAGTTCAAGACCGGGACAGGGGGCGAGAGAGCAGTACTTC. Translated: CASSSRPGQGAREQYF.

CDR3 region: CASSNPGQGGTQYF. In DNA, the CDR3 is TGTGCCAGCAGCAATCCGGGACAGGGAGGGACCCAGTACTTC. The J gene is TRBJ2-5, the V gene TRBV7-2, with TRBD1 matching over 9 bases. This CDR3 is 14 amino acids long. In germline, CDR1 is SGHTA, CDR2 FQGNSA. V was pared by 5 bases and J by 7 bases, with 8 bases of the junction left unmatched. Combining the CDR3 with reference TRBV7-2 and TRBJ2-5 gives the whole variable domain GAGVSQSPSNKVTEKGKDVELRCDPISGHTALYWYRQSLGQGLEFLIYFQGNSAPDKSGLPSDRFSAERTGGSVSTLTIQRTQQEDSAVYLCASSNPGQGGTQYFGPGTRLLVL.

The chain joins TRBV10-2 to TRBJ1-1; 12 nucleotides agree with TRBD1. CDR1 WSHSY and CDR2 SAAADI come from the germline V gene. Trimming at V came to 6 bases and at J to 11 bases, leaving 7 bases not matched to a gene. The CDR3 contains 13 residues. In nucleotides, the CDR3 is TGCGCCAGCAGACCGGGACAGGGGGCTTGGGCTTTCTTT. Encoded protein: CASRPGQGAWAFF.

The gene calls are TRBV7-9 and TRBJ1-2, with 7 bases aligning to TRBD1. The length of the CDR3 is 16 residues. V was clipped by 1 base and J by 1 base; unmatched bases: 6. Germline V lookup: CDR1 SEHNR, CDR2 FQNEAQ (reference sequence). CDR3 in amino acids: CASSLDPYRGNYGYTF. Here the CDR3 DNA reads TGTGCCAGCAGCTTAGACCCGTACAGGGGTAACTATGGCTACACCTTC.

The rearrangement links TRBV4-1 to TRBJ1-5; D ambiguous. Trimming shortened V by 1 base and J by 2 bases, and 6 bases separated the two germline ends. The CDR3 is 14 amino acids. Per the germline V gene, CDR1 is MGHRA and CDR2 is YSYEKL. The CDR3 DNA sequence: TGCGCCAGCAGCCAAGCGAGGGGCAATCAGCCCCAGCATTTT. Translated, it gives CASSQARGNQPQHF.

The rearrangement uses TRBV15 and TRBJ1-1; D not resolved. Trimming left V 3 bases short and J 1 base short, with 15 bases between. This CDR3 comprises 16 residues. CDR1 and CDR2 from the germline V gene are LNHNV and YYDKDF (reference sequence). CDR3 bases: TGTGCCACCAGCAGGGGAAGGAGGAGAGAGAACACTGAAGCTTTCTTT. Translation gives CATSRGRRRENTEAFF.

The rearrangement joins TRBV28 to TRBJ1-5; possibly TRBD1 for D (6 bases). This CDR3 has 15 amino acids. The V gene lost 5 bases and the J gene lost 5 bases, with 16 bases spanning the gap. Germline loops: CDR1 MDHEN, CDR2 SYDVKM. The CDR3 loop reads CASSRVQGRYQPQHF. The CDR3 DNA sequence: TGTGCCAGCAGTCGGGTACAGGGTCGTTATCAGCCCCAGCATTTT.

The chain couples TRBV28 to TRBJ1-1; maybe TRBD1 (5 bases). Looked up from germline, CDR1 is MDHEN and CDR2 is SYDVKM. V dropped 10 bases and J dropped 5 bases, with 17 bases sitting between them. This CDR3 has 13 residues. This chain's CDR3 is CATRTRWPTEAFF. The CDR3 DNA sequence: TGTGCCACCAGGACACGGTGGCCGACTGAAGCTTTCTTT. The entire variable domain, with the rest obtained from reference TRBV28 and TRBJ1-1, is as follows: DVKVTQSSRYLVKRTGEKVFLECVQDMDHENMFWYRQDPGLGLRLIYFSYDVKMKEKGDIPEGYSVSREKKERFSLILESASTNQTSMYLCATRTRWPTEAFFGQGTRLTVV.

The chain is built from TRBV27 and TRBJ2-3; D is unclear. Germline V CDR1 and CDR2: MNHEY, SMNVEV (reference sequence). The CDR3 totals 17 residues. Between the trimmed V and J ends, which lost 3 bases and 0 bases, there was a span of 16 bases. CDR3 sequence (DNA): TGTGCCAGCAGTTTGTACAGTCACCGTGGTAGCACAGATACGCAGTATTTT. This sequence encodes CASSLYSHRGSTDTQYF.

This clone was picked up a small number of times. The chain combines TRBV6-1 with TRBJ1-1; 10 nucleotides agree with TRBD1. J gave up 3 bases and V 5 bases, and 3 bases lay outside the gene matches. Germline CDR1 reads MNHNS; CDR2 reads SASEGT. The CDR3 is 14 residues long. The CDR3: CASSWTGGDTEAFF. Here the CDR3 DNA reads TGTGCCAGCAGTTGGACAGGGGGGGACACTGAAGCTTTCTTT.

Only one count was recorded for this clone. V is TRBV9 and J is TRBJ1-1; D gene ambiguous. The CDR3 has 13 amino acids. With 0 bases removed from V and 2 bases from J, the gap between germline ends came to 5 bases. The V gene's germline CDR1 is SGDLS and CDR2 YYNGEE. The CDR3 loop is CASSVVTNTEAFF. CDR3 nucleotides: TGTGCCAGCAGCGTAGTTACAAACACTGAAGCTTTCTTT.

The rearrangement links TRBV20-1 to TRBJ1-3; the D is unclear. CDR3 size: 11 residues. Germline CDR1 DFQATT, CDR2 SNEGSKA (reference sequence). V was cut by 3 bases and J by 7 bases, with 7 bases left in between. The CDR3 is CSASPQNTIYF. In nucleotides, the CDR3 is TGCAGTGCTAGTCCCCAGAACACCATATATTTT.

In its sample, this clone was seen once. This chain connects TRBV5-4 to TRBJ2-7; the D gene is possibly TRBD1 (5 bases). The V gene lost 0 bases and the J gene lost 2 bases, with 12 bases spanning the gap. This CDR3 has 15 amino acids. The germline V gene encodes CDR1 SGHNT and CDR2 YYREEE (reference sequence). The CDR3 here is CASSLDWGSTYEQYF. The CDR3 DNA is TGTGCCAGCAGCTTGGACTGGGGCAGTACCTACGAGCAGTACTTC.

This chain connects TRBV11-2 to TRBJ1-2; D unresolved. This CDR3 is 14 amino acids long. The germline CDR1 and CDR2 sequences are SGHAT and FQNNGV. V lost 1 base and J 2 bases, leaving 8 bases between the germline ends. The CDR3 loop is CASSLARGNYGYTF. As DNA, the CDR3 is TGTGCCAGCAGCTTAGCTCGCGGAAACTATGGCTACACCTTC.

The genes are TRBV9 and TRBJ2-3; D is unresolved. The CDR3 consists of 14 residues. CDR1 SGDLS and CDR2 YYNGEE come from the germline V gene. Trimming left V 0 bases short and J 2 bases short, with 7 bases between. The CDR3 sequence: CASSVVVNTDTQYF. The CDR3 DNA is TGTGCCAGCAGCGTAGTAGTCAACACAGATACGCAGTATTTT. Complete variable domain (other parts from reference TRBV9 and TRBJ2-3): DSGVTQTPKHLITATGQRVTLRCSPRSGDLSVYWYQQSLDQGLQFLIQYYNGEERAKGNILERFSAQQFPDLHSELNLSSLELGDSALYFCASSVVVNTDTQYFGPGTRLTVL.

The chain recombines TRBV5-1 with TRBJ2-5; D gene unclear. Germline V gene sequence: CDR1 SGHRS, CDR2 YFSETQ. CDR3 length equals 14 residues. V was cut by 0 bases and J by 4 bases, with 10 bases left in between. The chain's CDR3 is CASSLDPGRETQYF. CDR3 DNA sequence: TGCGCCAGCAGCTTGGACCCAGGAAGAGAGACCCAGTACTTC.

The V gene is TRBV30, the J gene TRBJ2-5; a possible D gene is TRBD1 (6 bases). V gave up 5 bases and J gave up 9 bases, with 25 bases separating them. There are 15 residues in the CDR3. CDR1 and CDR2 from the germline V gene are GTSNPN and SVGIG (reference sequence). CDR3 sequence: CAWSDPGTSRGAQYF. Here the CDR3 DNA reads TGTGCCTGGTCCGACCCCGGGACAAGCCGTGGGGCCCAGTACTTC.